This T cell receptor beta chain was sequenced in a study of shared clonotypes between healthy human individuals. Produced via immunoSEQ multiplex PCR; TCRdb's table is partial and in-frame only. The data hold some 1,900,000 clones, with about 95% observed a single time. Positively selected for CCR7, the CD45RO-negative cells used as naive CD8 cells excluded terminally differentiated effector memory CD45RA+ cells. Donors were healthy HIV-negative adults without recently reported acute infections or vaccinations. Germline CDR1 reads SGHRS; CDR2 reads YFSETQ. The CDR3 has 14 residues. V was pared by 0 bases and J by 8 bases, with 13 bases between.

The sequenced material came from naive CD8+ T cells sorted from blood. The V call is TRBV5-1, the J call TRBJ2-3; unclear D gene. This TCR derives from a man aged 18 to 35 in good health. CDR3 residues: CASSLEAGASTQYF. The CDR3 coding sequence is TGCGCCAGCAGCTTGGAGGCCGGAGCCAGTACGCAGTATTTT.